The rows below give T cell receptor beta chains drawn from one sample of a study of T-cell reconstitution after alpha-beta-depleted transplantation in children. TCRdb re-called the PCR reads through MiXCR, storing one row per CDR3 protein. Found here are about 420,000 distinct CDR3 sequences, 15% to 20% of them singletons; the top ten hold around 30%. The sample here was PBMCs, mostly from graft donor cells, taken 360 days after TCRalphabeta/CD19-depleted stem cell transplant. These receptor sequences come from a boy under three years old who had a stem cell transplant for Wiskott-Aldrich syndrome, so the T cells may come from the graft donor. Both conserved end residues are part of each CDR3. A row's size may be missing; if present it is once, few, many or a size class.

CDR3aa: CASSDLWGRGRDYGYTF
abundance: .
v_gene: TRBV6-1

CDR3aa: CSANSGTFYEQYF
abundance: few
v_gene: TRBV20-1

CDR3aa: CASSRLAGVPYNEQFF
abundance: .
v_gene: TRBV5-5

CDR3aa: CASSFGGARGEQYF
abundance: .
v_gene: TRBV5-1

CDR3aa: CASSSRTGAHQETQYF
abundance: .
v_gene: TRBV6-5

CDR3aa: CSARGGQGKATNEKLFF
abundance: few
v_gene: TRBV20-1

CDR3aa: CASSLGLASSYNEQFF
abundance: .
v_gene: TRBV7-2

CDR3aa: CSASGTGDQPQHF
abundance: .
v_gene: TRBV20-1

CDR3aa: CASSFGWSYNEQFF
abundance: .
v_gene: TRBV7-8

CDR3aa: CASSPSGGPGEQYF
abundance: .
v_gene: TRBV12-3/TRBV12-4

CDR3aa: CASSLTGHSNQPQHF
abundance: .
v_gene: TRBV5-1

CDR3aa: CASSLEEPYNEQFF
abundance: few
v_gene: TRBV5-1

CDR3aa: CASSLDYTDTQYF
abundance: .
v_gene: TRBV7-9

CDR3aa: CASRPLAGASGANVLTF
abundance: .
v_gene: TRBV12-3/TRBV12-4

CDR3aa: CAISPVAGLPSYEQYF
abundance: .
v_gene: TRBV10-3

CDR3aa: CSVAVAGGTDTQYF
abundance: few
v_gene: TRBV29-1

CDR3aa: CASSSAPLSGANVLTF
abundance: few
v_gene: TRBV12-3/TRBV12-4

CDR3aa: CAISLGTSSYEQYF
abundance: .
v_gene: TRBV10-3

CDR3aa: CASSWSGPGDEQYF
abundance: .
v_gene: TRBV7-9

CDR3aa: CASSRVGQGNSPLHF
abundance: .
v_gene: TRBV18

CDR3aa: CASSFWLPLQGETGELFF
abundance: few
v_gene: TRBV28

CDR3aa: CASSRTSGRAGETQYF
abundance: .
v_gene: TRBV7-2

CDR3aa: CSARWLAETQYF
abundance: .
v_gene: TRBV20-1

CDR3aa: CASSYSTLGGGYTF
abundance: .
v_gene: TRBV6-5

CDR3aa: CATSDPTGSGANVLTF
abundance: many
v_gene: TRBV24-1

CDR3aa: CASSPGHVNTGELFF
abundance: .
v_gene: TRBV5-1

CDR3aa: CASSLDRYMGNNEQFF
abundance: few
v_gene: TRBV27

CDR3aa: CASSQFSRTKETQYF
abundance: .
v_gene: TRBV4-1

CDR3aa: CASSLRTGDEQYF
abundance: .
v_gene: TRBV18

CDR3aa: CASSYSDSNEQFF
abundance: few
v_gene: TRBV6-6

CDR3aa: CASRPSFLTGRTKDTQYF
abundance: few
v_gene: TRBV6-1

CDR3aa: CASSLVPGLVAYNEQFF
abundance: once
v_gene: TRBV7-2

CDR3aa: CSASRPTDEQYF
abundance: .
v_gene: TRBV20-1